Included here is one T cell receptor (beta chain) sequence, with context. Its cognate antigen is unknown. This record belongs to a study of cytomegalovirus exposure and HLA in healthy donors. Study-wide findings and caveats: According to the study, around 150 TCR beta chains were cytomegalovirus-associated. According to a later analysis, TCR clusters from the first cohort tended to co-occur in the 110 or so validation repertoires.

The validation cohort, a group of roughly 120 subjects, included the donors and was separate from the approximately 650-subject first cohort. This CDR3 region has 14 residues. From germline, CDR1 is SGHVS and CDR2 FQNEAQ. The V gene lost 5 bases and the J gene lost 2 bases, with 12 bases spanning the gap. The data were produced by immunoSEQ multiplex PCR, yet TCRdb's version contains in-frame clones alone and is incomplete. The top ten hold 11% to 15% of the sample, which has 200,000 to 250,000 clones, around 80% seen once. The chain joins TRBV7-8 to TRBJ1-2; a possible D gene is TRBD1 (5 bases). What was sequenced was PBMCs. The sequence was obtained from a woman in her twenties or thirties in good health and CMV-seropositive. CDR3 DNA: TGTGCCAGCAGCCCGACGGGGGGGAACTATGGCTACACCTTC. It yields the protein CASSPTGGNYGYTF.